Detailed here is one T cell receptor beta chain. What it binds is unknown. Constant-region reverse primers amplified full-length variable regions, followed by semi-nested Nested Universal Primer A PCR. TCRdb re-called the 5' RACE reads with MiXCR, one entry per CDR3 protein. The sample lists around 50,000 distinct CDR3 sequences, roughly 18% occurring once. Germline V gene sequence: CDR1 MNHEY, CDR2 SVGAGI. V gave up 7 bases and J gave up 1 base, with 14 bases separating them. There are 15 residues in the CDR3. Naive CD4+ T cells were purified with Tregs depleted by CD25. Overall study results and limits: The TCR gene usage of tumor memory CD4+ T cells clustered together with blood and lymph node memory CD4+ cells and with lymph node naive CD4+ cells. Greatest tumor Treg TCR overlap was with tumor naive CD4+ cells.

The source of this sequence is a female donor with breast cancer. Source material: naive CD4+ T cells sorted from blood. Described subset: naive CD4+ T cells, CD4+CD45RA+CD25-. J is TRBJ1-5 and V is TRBV6-5; no reliable D call. The CDR3 region is CASTPTLGSNQPQHF. The CDR3 DNA sequence: TGTGCCAGCACCCCAACCCTGGGAAGCAATCAGCCCCAGCATTTT.